This T cell receptor (beta chain) was retrieved from a study of blood T cell repertoires in COVID-19. Turning to the study itself: Whether acute or convalescent, the COVID-19 samples came from the United States, Italy and Spain.

Participant-reported clinical history was the basis for cohort assignment. Resolution of symptoms, clearance, or two negative PCRs was present in recovered Cohort 3 donors. The V and J ends lost 1 base and 0 bases, in that order; junction bases with no gene match: 8. CDR3 size: 19 residues. Germline lookup yields CDR1 MDHEN and CDR2 SYDVKM. Source study methods: Cell counts per sample came from amplifying reference gene primers. Data came from immunoSEQ multiplex PCR; TCRdb stores just in-frame clones and leaves some out. Clonal size and the V and J genes are those of that table, whereas D and trimming came from the DNA. The sample holds 300,000 to 350,000 clones, approximately 84% seen once.

Specimen: PBMCs or T cells enriched from blood (not recorded which). This sequence originates from a woman aged 30 to 39 who had recovered from COVID-19. The chain uses TRBV28 and TRBJ2-6; 8 positions agree with TRBD1. The CDR3 DNA reads as TGTGCCAGCAGTTTATACCGGGACAGGTTTTCCTCTGGGGCCAACGTCCTGACTTTC. The encoded protein is CASSLYRDRFSSGANVLTF.